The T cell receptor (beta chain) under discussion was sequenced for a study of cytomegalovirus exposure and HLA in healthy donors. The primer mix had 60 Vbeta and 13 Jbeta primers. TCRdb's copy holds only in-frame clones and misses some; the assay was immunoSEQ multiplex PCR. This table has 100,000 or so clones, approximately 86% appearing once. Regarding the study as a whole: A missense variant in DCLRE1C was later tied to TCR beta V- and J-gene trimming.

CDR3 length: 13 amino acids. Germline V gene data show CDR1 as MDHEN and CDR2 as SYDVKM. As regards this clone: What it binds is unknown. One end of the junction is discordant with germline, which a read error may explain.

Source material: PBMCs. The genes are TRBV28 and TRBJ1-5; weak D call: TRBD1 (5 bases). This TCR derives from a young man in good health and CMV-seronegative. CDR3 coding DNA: TGTGCCAGCGGCAGGGATAGCAATCAGCCCCGGCATTTT. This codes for CASGRDSNQPRHF.